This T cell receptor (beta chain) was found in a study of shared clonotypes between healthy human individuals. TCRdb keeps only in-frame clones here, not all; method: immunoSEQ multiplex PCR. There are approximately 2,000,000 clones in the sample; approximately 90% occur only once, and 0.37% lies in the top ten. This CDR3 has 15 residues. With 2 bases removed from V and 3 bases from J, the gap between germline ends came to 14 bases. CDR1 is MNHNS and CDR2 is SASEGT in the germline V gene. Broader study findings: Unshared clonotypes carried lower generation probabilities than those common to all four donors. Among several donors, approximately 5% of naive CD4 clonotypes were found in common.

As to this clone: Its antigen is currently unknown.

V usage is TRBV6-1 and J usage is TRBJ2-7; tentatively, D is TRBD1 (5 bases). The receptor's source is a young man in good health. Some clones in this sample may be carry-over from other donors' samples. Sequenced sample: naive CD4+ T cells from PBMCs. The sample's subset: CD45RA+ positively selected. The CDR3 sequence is CASSELGVWLYEQYF. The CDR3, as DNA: TGTGCCAGCAGTGAATTAGGGGTCTGGCTCTACGAGCAGTACTTC.